Each of the 2 T cell receptor beta chains below was sequenced from the same sample in a study of T-cell reconstitution after alpha-beta-depleted transplantation in children. During its preparation, the TCRbeta library received unique molecular identifiers. TCRdb reprocessed the PCR reads with MiXCR, giving one entry per CDR3 protein. The sample includes about 420,000 distinct CDR3 sequences, about a tenth of them seen just once. The starting material was PBMCs from the stem cell graft donor, obtained from the stem cell graft. The receptor source for this set is a human donor who donated a stem cell graft to a child with acute myeloid leukemia.

The chain uses TRBV12-3 or TRBV12-4 and TRBJ2-1; possible D gene TRBD2, 6 bases. Trimming shortened V by 6 bases and J by 8 bases, and 14 bases separated the two germline ends. The CDR3 sequence is 13 residues long. The CDR3 DNA sequence: TGTGCCAGCAGCCAGTGGAGGAGGGATGAGCAGTTCTTC. This encodes CASSQWRRDEQFF.

The chain couples TRBV5-5 to TRBJ2-1; D may be TRBD1 or TRBD2 (5 bases each). The CDR3 has 16 residues. Trimming shortened V by 3 bases and J by 2 bases, and 15 bases separated the two germline ends. The germline CDR1 and CDR2 sequences are SGHKS and YYEKEE (reference sequence). The CDR3 bases are TGTGCCAGCAGCTGGCCGGGACGGAAAACCTACAATGAGCAGTTCTTC. Amino acid sequence: CASSWPGRKTYNEQFF.